Shown below are 30 T cell receptor beta chains from a single sample sequenced in a study of T cells in Graves' hyperthyroidism and ophthalmopathy. The source material, RNA transcripts, was used to amplify TCR beta CDR3 regions. The HTBI set primed first-round TCR CDR3 RT-PCR. In TCRdb, the multiplex PCR reads were re-called with MiXCR into one record per CDR3 protein. The table records roughly 280,000 distinct CDR3 sequences, 15% to 20% of them present only once. Sequenced: blood. These receptors were collected from a woman aged 55-70 years with Graves' ophthalmopathy.

Comments on this clonotype: A much more abundant neighbour one base away suggests this may be a read error. A read error is likely, as this CDR3 ends without the conserved phenylalanine or tryptophan. The V gene is TRBV28, the J gene TRBJ2-1, with 9 nucleotides matching TRBD1. Trimming at V came to 5 bases and at J to 4 bases, leaving 12 bases not matched to a gene. Per germline, CDR1 MDHEN and CDR2 SYDVKM. CDR3 length equals 17 residues. The CDR3 spells CASSPRDREVWYNEQFS. DNA for the CDR3: TGTGCCAGCAGTCCCCGGGACAGGGAGGTTTGGTACAATGAGCAGTTCTCC.

This clonotype was observed at least ten times. The chain employs TRBV20-1 and TRBJ1-4; perhaps TRBD1 as D (6 bases). The CDR3 totals 15 residues. The V gene lost 3 bases and the J gene lost 0 bases, with 11 bases spanning the gap. Germline V gene lookup returns CDR1 DFQATT and CDR2 SNEGSKA (reference sequence). The CDR3 DNA sequence: TGCAGTGCTAGCGACAGGCGTACAACTAATGAAAAACTGTTTTTT. Amino acids: CSASDRRTTNEKLFF.

This clonotype showed up just a few times. The genes are TRBV19 and TRBJ2-1, with 13 bases fitting TRBD2. Trimming at V came to 4 bases and at J to 12 bases, leaving 6 bases not matched to a gene. The length of the CDR3 is 14 residues. Per germline, CDR1 LNHDA and CDR2 SQIVND (reference sequence). The CDR3 sequence: CASSKGLAGVVQFF. The CDR3 nucleotides are TGTGCCAGTAGTAAAGGACTAGCGGGGGTAGTGCAGTTCTTC.

The sample holds a few counts of this clonotype. The genes are TRBV10-3 and TRBJ1-1, with D possibly TRBD1 on 6 matching bases. Trimming removed 7 bases from V and 3 bases from J, with 15 bases in between. Per germline, CDR1 ENHRY and CDR2 SYGVKD. The CDR3 loop spans 14 amino acids. CDR3 coding DNA: TGTGCCATCAACGACTTGGGGGCCGACACTGAAGCTTTCTTT. Translating it yields CAINDLGADTEAFF.

The chain recombines TRBV19 with TRBJ1-1; the D is unclear. V was cut by 0 bases and J by 1 base, with 18 bases left in between. Germline V gene sequence: CDR1 LNHDA, CDR2 SQIVND (reference sequence). The CDR3 sequence is 18 residues long. CDR3 DNA sequence: TGTGCCAGTAGTATAGATCGGGCTGGGCGGAGGTCGAACACTGAAGCTTTCTTT. It specifies CASSIDRAGRRSNTEAFF.

Many counts were recorded for this clonotype. The chain employs TRBV5-7 and TRBJ1-1, with D possibly matching TRBD1 (6 bases). TRBV5-7 is sorted into the ORF group, with uncertain function. The V and J ends lost 2 bases and 4 bases respectively, with 24 bases between them. The CDR3 is 18 amino acids. In DNA, the CDR3 is TGTGCCAGCAGCTTTGCTACAGGGTTGTTAGCTTGCAGCACTGAAGCTTTCTTT. This sequence encodes CASSFATGLLACSTEAFF.

This clonotype was counted ten times or more. The chain is built from TRBV20-1 and TRBJ2-1; 13 nucleotides align to TRBD2. Germline CDR1 is DFQATT and CDR2 is SNEGSKA (reference sequence). Trimming at V came to 5 bases and at J to 7 bases, leaving 8 bases not matched to a gene. This CDR3 comprises 15 residues. The CDR3 DNA follows: TGCAGTGCTCCTCGACTAGCGGGGGGCTTGAATGAGCAGTTCTTC. Protein: CSAPRLAGGLNEQFF.

The chain uses TRBV6-1 and TRBJ1-4; D is ambiguous. Germline CDR1 reads MNHNS; CDR2 reads SASEGT. V lost 7 bases and J lost 1, with 7 bases in between. This CDR3 contains 13 residues. CDR3 region: CASMTGTNEKLFF. For the CDR3, the DNA is TGTGCCAGCATGACGGGAACTAATGAAAAACTGTTTTTT.

This clonotype was counted a few times. V and J are TRBV10-3 and TRBJ2-7; 7 nucleotides line up with TRBD2. V gave up 0 bases and J gave up 3 bases; unmatched junction bases: 5. CDR3 size: 15 residues. Germline CDR1 ENHRY, CDR2 SYGVKD. CDR3 nucleotide sequence: TGTGCCATCAGTGAGTCGTGGGGGGGAGTCTACGAGCAGTACTTC. Translating gives CAISESWGGVYEQYF.

The chain joins TRBV6-1 to TRBJ1-2; D uncertain. The CDR3 is made up of 13 amino acids. Germline lookup yields CDR1 MNHNS and CDR2 SASEGT. Trimming pared 6 bases from V and 4 bases from J, leaving 12 bases between. CDR3 protein: CASSPTSSYGYTF. The CDR3 bases are TGTGCCAGCAGCCCCACTTCCTCCTATGGCTACACCTTC.

Comment on this clonotype: At one of its ends the junction is not consistent with the germline gene, which may arise from a read error. The V call is TRBV12-3 or TRBV12-4, the J call TRBJ2-1; possibly TRBD1 for D (5 bases). The CDR3 runs to 12 residues. CDR3 amino acids: CTSSTDSNEQFF. DNA for the CDR3: TGTACCAGCTCGACTGACAGCAATGAGCAGTTCTTC.

Many counts were recorded for this clonotype. This chain links TRBV6-2 or TRBV6-3 with TRBJ2-1; 11 nucleotides match TRBD2. V was pared by 2 bases and J by 6 bases, with 9 bases of the junction left unmatched. The germline V gene has CDR1 MNHEY and CDR2 SVGEGT. The CDR3 contains 17 residues. This chain's CDR3 is CASSYLSLAGGSNEQFF. In DNA, the CDR3 is TGTGCCAGCAGTTACCTTTCCCTAGCGGGAGGAAGCAATGAGCAGTTCTTC.

This clonotype was detected ten times or more. The V gene is TRBV29-1, the J gene TRBJ2-3, with TRBD2 identical over 9 bases. This CDR3 has 14 amino acids. Germline V gives CDR1 SQVTM, CDR2 ANQGSEA. V shed 7 bases, J shed 4 bases, and the junction held 9 bases outside the gene matches. DNA for the CDR3: TGCAGCGGAGTGCCGGGACTAGCCCCAGATACGCAGTATTTT. It yields the protein CSGVPGLAPDTQYF.

The chain combines TRBV7-2 with TRBJ1-5; D is perhaps TRBD1 (6 bases). Germline V gene lookup returns CDR1 SGHTA and CDR2 FQGNSA. Between the trimmed V and J ends, which lost 5 bases and 4 bases, there was a span of 12 bases. CDR3 length equals 14 residues. In DNA, the CDR3 is TGTGCCAGCAGCAAGACAGGACCGAATCAGCCCCAGCATTTT. Protein product: CASSKTGPNQPQHF.

The chain joins TRBV7-2 to TRBJ1-4; 7 bases match TRBD1. The length of the CDR3 is 15 residues. Germline CDR1 reads SGHTA; CDR2 reads FQGNSA. The trim removed 0 bases at V and 7 bases at J, leaving 5 bases unmatched. CDR3 residues: CASSLASRGGEKLFF. Written as DNA, the CDR3 is TGTGCCAGCAGCTTAGCTAGCAGGGGGGGTGAAAAACTGTTTTTT.

The rearrangement uses TRBV20-1 and TRBJ1-1; tentative D call: TRBD1 (5 bases). Germline-derived CDR1 and CDR2 are DFQATT and SNEGSKA (reference sequence). The CDR3 has 11 residues. Trimming stripped 8 bases from V and 4 bases from J, with 11 bases between. DNA for the CDR3: TGCAGTAACAGGAGGAGCACTGAAGCTTTCTTT. Amino acids: CSNRRSTEAFF.

Turning to this clonotype: Here the CDR3 omits its conserved ending phenylalanine or tryptophan, so a read error is the likely source. The chain uses TRBV27 and TRBJ2-7, with D tentatively TRBD1 or TRBD2 (5 bases each). This CDR3 comprises 15 residues. CDR1 is MNHEY, CDR2 SMNVEV, per germline (reference sequence). V gave up 2 bases and J gave up 2 bases, with 13 bases separating them. In nucleotides, the CDR3 is TGTGCCAGCAGTTTAAATGGGGACGCTACCTACGAGCAGTACTCC. Its protein product is CASSLNGDATYEQYS.

This clonotype showed up many times. The chain combines TRBV11-2 with TRBJ1-1; 7 bases fit TRBD1. The ends lost 1 base at V and 3 bases at J; junction bases unmatched: 5. The CDR3 loop spans 15 amino acids. The V gene's germline CDR1 is SGHAT and CDR2 FQNNGV. The CDR3 DNA sequence: TGTGCCAGCAGCTTAGTCTGGCAGGGGGACACTGAAGCTTTCTTT. This codes for CASSLVWQGDTEAFF.

The chain couples TRBV5-6 to TRBJ1-2, with D perhaps TRBD1 (6 bases). The germline V and J ends were trimmed by 5 bases and 2 bases, with 19 bases remaining between them. The CDR3 consists of 16 residues. Germline CDR1 is SGHDT and CDR2 is YYEEEE. CDR3 sequence: CASSTGAEHLNYGYTF. CDR3 nucleotide sequence: TGTGCCAGCAGTACGGGGGCCGAACACCTAAACTATGGCTACACCTTC.

This clonotype was seen a single time. The rearrangement links TRBV20-1 to TRBJ2-7, with 8 bases identical to TRBD1. The V segment lost 2 bases and the J segment 0 bases; nucleotides outside the gene matches: 6. There are 15 residues in the CDR3. Germline V gives CDR1 DFQATT, CDR2 SNEGSKA (reference sequence). This CDR3 is CSARNRDRTSYEQYF. The CDR3 nucleotides are TGCAGTGCTAGAAACCGGGACAGGACCTCCTACGAGCAGTACTTC.

This clonotype was recorded many times. The V and J genes are TRBV14 and TRBJ2-7; perhaps TRBD2 as D (6 bases). The CDR3 spans 14 residues. V was shortened by 4 bases and J by 3 bases, with 13 bases between the two germline ends. CDR1 SGHDN and CDR2 FVKESK come from the germline V gene. The CDR3 coding sequence is TGTGCCAGCAGCCCCACCGAGGGAGGCTACGAGCAGTACTTC. Its translation is CASSPTEGGYEQYF.

This clonotype showed up many times. The CDR3 sequence: CASSFRDRVTEAFF. CDR3 DNA sequence: TGCGCCAGCAGCTTCCGGGACAGGGTCACTGAAGCTTTCTTT. The V call is TRBV5-1, the J call TRBJ1-1; 9 bases line up with TRBD1. CDR1 SGHRS and CDR2 YFSETQ come from the germline V gene. J lost 4 bases, V lost 2 bases, and 3 bases had no gene match. The CDR3 loop spans 14 amino acids.

As concerns this clonotype: Relative to the germline gene, one junction end is altered; a read error may explain this. V is TRBV5-1 and J is TRBJ1-3; tentative D call: TRBD1 (5 bases). Germline V CDR1 and CDR2: SGHRS, YFSETQ. The CDR3 is 17 amino acids. CDR3 sequence (DNA): TGCGCCAGCAGCCACGGGGGGGGAACAGCCTCTGGAAGCACCATATATTTT. Translated: CASSHGGGTASGSTIYF.

This clonotype has at least ten counts. The rearrangement uses TRBV28 and TRBJ2-7; D possibly uses TRBD1 or TRBD2 (5 bases each). Germline V gives CDR1 MDHEN, CDR2 SYDVKM. Trimming shortened V by 6 bases and J by 3 bases, and 21 bases separated the two germline ends. The CDR3 is 16 residues long. The CDR3 loop reads CASSAGAGQWGYEQYF. Here the CDR3 DNA reads TGTGCCAGCAGCGCCGGGGCAGGACAATGGGGCTACGAGCAGTACTTC. Combining the CDR3 with reference TRBV28 and TRBJ2-7 gives the whole variable domain DVKVTQSSRYLVKRTGEKVFLECVQDMDHENMFWYRQDPGLGLRLIYFSYDVKMKEKGDIPEGYSVSREKKERFSLILESASTNQTSMYLCASSAGAGQWGYEQYFGPGTRLTVT.

This clonotype occurred many times. This chain uses TRBV18 with TRBJ1-1; D perhaps matches TRBD1 (6 bases). V was cut by 0 bases and J by 0 bases, with 11 bases left in between. This CDR3 has 16 amino acids. Germline loops: CDR1 KGHSH, CDR2 LQKENI. The CDR3 DNA follows: TGTGCCAGCTCACCACCCCGACAGGCTTTGAACACTGAAGCTTTCTTT. Translated, it gives CASSPPRQALNTEAFF.

This clonotype was seen more than once but under ten times. This sequence joins TRBV4-2 and TRBJ1-2, with 10 bases identical to TRBD1. The trim removed 4 bases at V and 2 bases at J, leaving 7 bases unmatched. CDR1 and CDR2 from the germline V gene are LGHNA and YNFKEQ. This CDR3 contains 16 residues. CDR3 in amino acids: CASSPQAGQGNYGYTF. CDR3 sequence (DNA): TGTGCCAGCAGCCCTCAAGCGGGACAGGGGAACTATGGCTACACCTTC.

In its sample, this clonotype was seen many times. V gene TRBV2 combines with J gene TRBJ2-2, with a weak D call TRBD1 (6 bases). CDR1 is SNHLY, CDR2 FYNNEI, per germline. CDR3 size: 15 residues. V was shortened by 8 bases and J by 0 bases, with 13 bases between the two germline ends. CDR3 protein: CASRKQGSNTGELFF. The CDR3 DNA sequence: TGTGCCAGCCGGAAACAGGGTTCGAACACCGGGGAGCTGTTTTTT.

The chain joins TRBV6-2 or TRBV6-3 to TRBJ1-1; D unclear. The germline V gene encodes CDR1 MNHEY and CDR2 SVGEGT. V lost 6 bases and J 2 bases, leaving 16 bases between the germline ends. The CDR3 is 15 amino acids. For the CDR3, the DNA is TGTGCCAGCAGCCCGCGAGTAAGGGATAACACTGAAGCTTTCTTT. Residues: CASSPRVRDNTEAFF.

This clonotype was counted between two and nine times. The rearrangement links TRBV4-3 to TRBJ1-2, with unresolved D. The germline V and J ends were trimmed by 0 bases and 4 bases, with 12 bases remaining between them. Per germline, CDR1 LGHNA and CDR2 YSLEER. The CDR3 runs to 15 residues. CDR3 region: CASSQDIGETYGYTF. Here the CDR3 DNA reads TGCGCCAGCAGCCAAGATATCGGGGAGACCTATGGCTACACCTTC.

In this sample, this clonotype turned up many times. This chain links TRBV6-2 or TRBV6-3 with TRBJ2-7, with 8 bases lining up with TRBD2. Germline V lookup: CDR1 MNHEY, CDR2 SVGEGT. V lost 5 bases to trimming and J lost 1 base; unmatched junction nucleotides: 10. The CDR3 runs to 16 residues. Here the CDR3 DNA reads TGTGCCAGCAGTCGCGCGGGAGCGGGGGAGTCCTACGAGCAGTACTTC. Its translation is CASSRAGAGESYEQYF.